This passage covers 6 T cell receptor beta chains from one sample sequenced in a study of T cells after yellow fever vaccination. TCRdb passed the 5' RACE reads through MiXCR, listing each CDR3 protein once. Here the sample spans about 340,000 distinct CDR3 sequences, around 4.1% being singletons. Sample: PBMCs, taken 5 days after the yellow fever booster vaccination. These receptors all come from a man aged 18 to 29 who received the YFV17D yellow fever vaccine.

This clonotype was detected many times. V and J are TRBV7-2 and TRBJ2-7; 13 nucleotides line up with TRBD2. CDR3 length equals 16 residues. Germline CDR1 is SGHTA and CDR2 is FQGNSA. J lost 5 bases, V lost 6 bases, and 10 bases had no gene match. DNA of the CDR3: TGTGCCAGCAGTTCTAGGACTAGCGGGGGAGGCGACGAGCAGTACTTC. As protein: CASSSRTSGGGDEQYF.

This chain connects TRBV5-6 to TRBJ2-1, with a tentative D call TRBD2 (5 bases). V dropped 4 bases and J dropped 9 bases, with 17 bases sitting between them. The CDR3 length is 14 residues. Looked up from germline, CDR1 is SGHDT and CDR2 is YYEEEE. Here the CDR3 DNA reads TGTGCCAGCAGCACTCATGCGGGCGGGTTTGAGCAGTTCTTC. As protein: CASSTHAGGFEQFF.

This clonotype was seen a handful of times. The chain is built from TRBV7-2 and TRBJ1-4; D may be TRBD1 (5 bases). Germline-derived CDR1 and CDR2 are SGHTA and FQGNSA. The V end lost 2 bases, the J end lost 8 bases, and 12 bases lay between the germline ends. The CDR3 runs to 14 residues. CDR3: CASSLWGSDEKLFF. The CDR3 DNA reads TGTGCCAGCAGCTTATGGGGGTCTGACGAAAAACTGTTTTTT.

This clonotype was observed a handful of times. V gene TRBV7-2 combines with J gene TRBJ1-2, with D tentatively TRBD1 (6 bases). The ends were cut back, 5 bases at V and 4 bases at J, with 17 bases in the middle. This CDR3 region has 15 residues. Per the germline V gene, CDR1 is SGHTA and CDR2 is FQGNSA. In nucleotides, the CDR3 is TGTGCCAGCAGCCCGCAGGGGCAGAGAGTCTATGGCTACACCTTC. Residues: CASSPQGQRVYGYTF.

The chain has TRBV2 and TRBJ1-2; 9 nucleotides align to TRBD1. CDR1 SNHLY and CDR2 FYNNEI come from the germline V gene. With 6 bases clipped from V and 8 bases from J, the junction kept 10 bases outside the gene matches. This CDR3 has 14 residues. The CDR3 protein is CASSDRGQGRGYTF. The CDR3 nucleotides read TGTGCCAGCAGCGACCGGGGACAGGGTCGCGGCTACACCTTC.

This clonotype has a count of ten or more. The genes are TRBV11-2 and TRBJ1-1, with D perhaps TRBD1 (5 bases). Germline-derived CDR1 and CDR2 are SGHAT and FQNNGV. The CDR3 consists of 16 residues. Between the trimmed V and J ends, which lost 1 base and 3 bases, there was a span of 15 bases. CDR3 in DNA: TGTGCCAGCAGCTTAGCCACAGGTGCTGGACACACTGAAGCTTTCTTT. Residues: CASSLATGAGHTEAFF. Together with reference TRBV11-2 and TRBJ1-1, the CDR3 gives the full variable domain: EAGVAQSPRYKIIEKRQSVAFWCNPISGHATLYWYQQILGQGPKLLIQFQNNGVVDDSQLPKDRFSAERLKGVDSTLKIQPAKLEDSAVYLCASSLATGAGHTEAFFGQGTRLTVV.